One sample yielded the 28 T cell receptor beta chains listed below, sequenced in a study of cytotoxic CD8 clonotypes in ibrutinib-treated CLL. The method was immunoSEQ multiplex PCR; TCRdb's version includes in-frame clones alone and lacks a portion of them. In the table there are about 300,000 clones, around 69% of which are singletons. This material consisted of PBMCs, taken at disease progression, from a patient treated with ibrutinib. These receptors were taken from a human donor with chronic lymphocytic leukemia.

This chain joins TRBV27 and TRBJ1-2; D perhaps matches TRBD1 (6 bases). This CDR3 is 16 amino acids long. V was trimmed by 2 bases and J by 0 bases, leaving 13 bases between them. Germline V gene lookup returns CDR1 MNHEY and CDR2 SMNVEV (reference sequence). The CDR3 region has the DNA TGTGCCAGCAGTTTAGCCTACAGGGCAGCTAACTATGGCTACACCTTC. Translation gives CASSLAYRAANYGYTF.

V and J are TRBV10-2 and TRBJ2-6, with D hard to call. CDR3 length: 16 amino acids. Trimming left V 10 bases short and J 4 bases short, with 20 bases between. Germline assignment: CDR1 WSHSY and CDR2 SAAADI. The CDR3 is CATIPAVFFGANVLTF. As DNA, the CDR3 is TGCGCCACCATTCCCGCGGTTTTCTTCGGGGCCAACGTCCTGACTTTC.

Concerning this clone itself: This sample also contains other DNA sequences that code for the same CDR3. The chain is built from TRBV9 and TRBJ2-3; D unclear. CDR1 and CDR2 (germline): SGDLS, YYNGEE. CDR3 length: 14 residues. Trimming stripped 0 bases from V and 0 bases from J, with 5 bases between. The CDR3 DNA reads TGTGCCAGCAGCGTAGCTGGCAGCACAGATACGCAGTATTTT. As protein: CASSVAGSTDTQYF. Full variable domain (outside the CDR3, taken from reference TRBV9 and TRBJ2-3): DSGVTQTPKHLITATGQRVTLRCSPRSGDLSVYWYQQSLDQGLQFLIQYYNGEERAKGNILERFSAQQFPDLHSELNLSSLELGDSALYFCASSVAGSTDTQYFGPGTRLTVL.

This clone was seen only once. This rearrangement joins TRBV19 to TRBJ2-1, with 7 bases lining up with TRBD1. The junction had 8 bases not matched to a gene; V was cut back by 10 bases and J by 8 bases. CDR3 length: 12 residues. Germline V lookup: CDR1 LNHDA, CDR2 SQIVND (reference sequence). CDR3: CATSRGWHEQFF. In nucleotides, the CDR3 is TGTGCCACCTCCAGGGGGTGGCATGAGCAGTTCTTC.

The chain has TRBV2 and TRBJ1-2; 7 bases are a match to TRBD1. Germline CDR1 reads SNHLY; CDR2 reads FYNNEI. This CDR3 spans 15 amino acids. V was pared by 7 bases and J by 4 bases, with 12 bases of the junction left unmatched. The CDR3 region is CASTTPRQGPYGYTF. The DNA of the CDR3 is TGTGCCAGCACCACACCCAGACAGGGCCCCTATGGCTACACCTTC.

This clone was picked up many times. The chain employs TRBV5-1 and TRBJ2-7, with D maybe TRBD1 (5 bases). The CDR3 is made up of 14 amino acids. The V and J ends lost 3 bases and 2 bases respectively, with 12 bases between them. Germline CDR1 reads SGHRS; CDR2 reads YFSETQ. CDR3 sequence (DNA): TGCGCCAGCAGCTGGAAGGACACGACCTACGAGCAGTACTTC. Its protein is CASSWKDTTYEQYF.

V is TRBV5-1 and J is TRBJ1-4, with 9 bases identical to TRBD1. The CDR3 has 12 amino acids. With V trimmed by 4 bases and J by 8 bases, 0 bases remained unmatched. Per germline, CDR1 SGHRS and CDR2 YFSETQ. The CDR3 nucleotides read TGCGCCAGCAGCGGACAGGGGGAAAAACTGTTTTTT. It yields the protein CASSGQGEKLFF.

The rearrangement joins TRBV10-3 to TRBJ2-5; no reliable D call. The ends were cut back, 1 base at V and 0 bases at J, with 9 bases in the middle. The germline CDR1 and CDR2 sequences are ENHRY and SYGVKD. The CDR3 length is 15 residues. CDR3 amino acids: CAISELWGNQETQYF. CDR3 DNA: TGTGCCATCAGTGAGTTATGGGGAAACCAAGAGACCCAGTACTTC.

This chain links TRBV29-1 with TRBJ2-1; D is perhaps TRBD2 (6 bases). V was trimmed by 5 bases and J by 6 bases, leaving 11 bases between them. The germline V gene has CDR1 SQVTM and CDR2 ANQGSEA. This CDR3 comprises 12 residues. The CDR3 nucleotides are TGCAGCGTTTGGGGGGAACTCAATGAGCAGTTCTTC. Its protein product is CSVWGELNEQFF.

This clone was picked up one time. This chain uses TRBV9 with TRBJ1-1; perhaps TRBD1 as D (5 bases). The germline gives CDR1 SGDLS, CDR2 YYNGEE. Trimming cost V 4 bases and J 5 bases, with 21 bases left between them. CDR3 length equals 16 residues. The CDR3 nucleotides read TGTGCCAGCAGCCCCTGGGGGGACCCTCTGAGAACTGAAGCTTTCTTT. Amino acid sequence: CASSPWGDPLRTEAFF.

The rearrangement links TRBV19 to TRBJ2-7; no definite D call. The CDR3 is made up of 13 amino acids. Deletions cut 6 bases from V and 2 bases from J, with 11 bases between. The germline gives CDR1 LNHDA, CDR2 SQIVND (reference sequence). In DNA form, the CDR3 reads TGTGCCAGTAGCCTACAGCGCACCTACGAGCAGTACTTC. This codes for CASSLQRTYEQYF.

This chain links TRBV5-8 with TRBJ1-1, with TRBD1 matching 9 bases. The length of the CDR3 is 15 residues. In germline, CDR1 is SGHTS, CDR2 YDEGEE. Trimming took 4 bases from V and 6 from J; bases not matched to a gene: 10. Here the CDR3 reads CASSPRGQGLPEAFF. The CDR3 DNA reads TGTGCCAGCAGCCCCAGGGGACAGGGACTTCCTGAAGCTTTCTTT.

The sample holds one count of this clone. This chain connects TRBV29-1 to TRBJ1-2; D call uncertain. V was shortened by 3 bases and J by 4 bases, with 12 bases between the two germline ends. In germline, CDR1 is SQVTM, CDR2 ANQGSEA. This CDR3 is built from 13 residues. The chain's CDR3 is CSVDAGGGYGYTF. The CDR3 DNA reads TGCAGCGTTGACGCGGGAGGAGGCTATGGCTACACCTTC.

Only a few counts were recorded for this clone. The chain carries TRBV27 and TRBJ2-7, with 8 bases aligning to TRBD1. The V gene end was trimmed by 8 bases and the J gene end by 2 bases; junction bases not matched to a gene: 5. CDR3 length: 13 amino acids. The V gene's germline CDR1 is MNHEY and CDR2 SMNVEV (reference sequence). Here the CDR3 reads CASGQGKTYEQYF. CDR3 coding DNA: TGTGCCAGCGGACAGGGAAAAACCTACGAGCAGTACTTC.

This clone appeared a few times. CDR3: CASSQPTGRDYGYTF. CDR3 nucleotides: TGCGCCAGCAGCCAACCGACAGGGCGGGACTATGGCTACACCTTC. The V gene is TRBV4-1, the J gene TRBJ1-2; 7 bases line up with TRBD1. J lost 3 bases, V lost 2 bases, and 6 bases had no gene match. Germline loops: CDR1 MGHRA, CDR2 YSYEKL. The CDR3 length is 15 residues.

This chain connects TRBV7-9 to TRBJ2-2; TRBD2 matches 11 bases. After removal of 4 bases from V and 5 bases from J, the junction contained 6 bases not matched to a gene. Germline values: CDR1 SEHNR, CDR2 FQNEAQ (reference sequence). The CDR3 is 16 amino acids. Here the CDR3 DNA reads TGTGCCAGCAGCTCACTAGCGGGAGTACGTACCGGGGAGCTGTTTTTT. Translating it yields CASSSLAGVRTGELFF.

CDR3 amino acids: CASSSRTGPLRSSGANVLTF. CDR3 nucleotide sequence: TGTGCCAGCAGCTCACGGACAGGGCCCCTCCGTAGCTCTGGGGCCAACGTCCTGACTTTC. The chain uses TRBV5-8 and TRBJ2-6, with 8 positions matching TRBD1. Germline CDR1 SGHTS, CDR2 YDEGEE. There are 20 residues in the CDR3. After removal of 3 bases from V and 0 bases from J, the junction contained 14 bases not matched to a gene.

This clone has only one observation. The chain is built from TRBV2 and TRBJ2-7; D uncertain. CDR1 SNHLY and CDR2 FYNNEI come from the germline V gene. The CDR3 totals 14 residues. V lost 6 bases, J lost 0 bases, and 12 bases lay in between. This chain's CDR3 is CASSSLFSSYEQYF. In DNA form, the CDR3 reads TGTGCCAGCAGCTCTCTTTTTAGCTCCTACGAGCAGTACTTC.

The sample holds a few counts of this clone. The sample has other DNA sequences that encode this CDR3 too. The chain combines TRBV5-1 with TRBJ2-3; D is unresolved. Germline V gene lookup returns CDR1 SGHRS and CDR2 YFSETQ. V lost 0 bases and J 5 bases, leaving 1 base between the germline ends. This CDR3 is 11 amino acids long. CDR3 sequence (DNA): TGCGCCAGCAGCTTGGGAGATACGCAGTATTTT. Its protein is CASSLGDTQYF. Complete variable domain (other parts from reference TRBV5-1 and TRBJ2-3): KAGVTQTPRYLIKTRGQQVTLSCSPISGHRSVSWYQQTPGQGLQFLFEYFSETQRNKGNFPGRFSGRQFSNSRSEMNVSTLELGDSALYLCASSLGDTQYFGPGTRLTVL.

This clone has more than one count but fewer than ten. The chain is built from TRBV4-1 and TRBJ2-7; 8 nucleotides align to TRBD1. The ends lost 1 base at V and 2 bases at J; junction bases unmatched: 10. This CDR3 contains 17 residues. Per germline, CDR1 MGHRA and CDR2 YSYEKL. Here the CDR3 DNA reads TGCGCCAGCAGCCAAGGTGCTGGGGGACAGGATGCCTACGAGCAGTACTTC. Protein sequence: CASSQGAGGQDAYEQYF.

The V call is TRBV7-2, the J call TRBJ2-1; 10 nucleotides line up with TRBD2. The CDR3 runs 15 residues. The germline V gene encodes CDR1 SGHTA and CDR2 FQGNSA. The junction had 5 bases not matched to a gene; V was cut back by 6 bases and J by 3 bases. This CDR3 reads CASRQGLADYNEQFF. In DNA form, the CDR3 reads TGTGCCAGCAGACAAGGACTAGCGGACTACAATGAGCAGTTCTTC.

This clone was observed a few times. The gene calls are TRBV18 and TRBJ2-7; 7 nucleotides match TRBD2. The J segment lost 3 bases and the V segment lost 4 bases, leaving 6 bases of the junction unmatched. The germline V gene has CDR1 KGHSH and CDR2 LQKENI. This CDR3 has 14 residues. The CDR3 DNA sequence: TGTGCCAGCTCACGGGCCGCGGGAGACTACGAGCAGTACTTC. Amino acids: CASSRAAGDYEQYF.

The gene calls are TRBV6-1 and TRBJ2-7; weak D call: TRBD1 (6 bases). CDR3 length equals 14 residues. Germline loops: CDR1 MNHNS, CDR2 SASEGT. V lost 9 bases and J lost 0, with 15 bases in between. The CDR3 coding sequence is TGTGCCAGTCAGGACAGCTATTACTCCTACGAGCAGTACTTC. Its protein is CASQDSYYSYEQYF.

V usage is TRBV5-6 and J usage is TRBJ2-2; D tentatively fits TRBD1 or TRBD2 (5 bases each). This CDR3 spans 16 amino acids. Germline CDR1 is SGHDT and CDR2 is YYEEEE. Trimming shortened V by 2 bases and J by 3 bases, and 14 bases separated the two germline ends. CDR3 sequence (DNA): TGTGCCAGCAGCTTAGAGGGGTCGGGGTACACCGGGGAGCTGTTTTTT. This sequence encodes CASSLEGSGYTGELFF. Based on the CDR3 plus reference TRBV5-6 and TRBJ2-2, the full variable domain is DAGVTQSPTHLIKTRGQQVTLRCSPKSGHDTVSWYQQALGQGPQFIFQYYEEEERQRGNFPDRFSGHQFPNYSSELNVNALLLGDSALYLCASSLEGSGYTGELFFGEGSRLTVL.

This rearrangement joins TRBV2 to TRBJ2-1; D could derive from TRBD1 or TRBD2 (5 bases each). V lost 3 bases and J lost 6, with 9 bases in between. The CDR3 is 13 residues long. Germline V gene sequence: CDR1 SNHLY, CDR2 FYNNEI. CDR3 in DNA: TGTGCCAGCAGTGATATGGGGGTCAATGAGCAGTTCTTC. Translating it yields CASSDMGVNEQFF.

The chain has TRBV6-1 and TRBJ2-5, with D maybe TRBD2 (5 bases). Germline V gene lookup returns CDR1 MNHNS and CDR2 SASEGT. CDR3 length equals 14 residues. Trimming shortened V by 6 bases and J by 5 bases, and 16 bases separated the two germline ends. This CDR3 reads CASSHGVLTETQYF. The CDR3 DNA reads TGTGCCAGCAGCCACGGGGTATTGACGGAGACCCAGTACTTC.

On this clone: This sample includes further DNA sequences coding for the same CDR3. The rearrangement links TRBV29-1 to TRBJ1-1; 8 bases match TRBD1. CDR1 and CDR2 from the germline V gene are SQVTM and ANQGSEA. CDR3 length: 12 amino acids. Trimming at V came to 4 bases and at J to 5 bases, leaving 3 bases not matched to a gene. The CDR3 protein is CSVVDRVTEAFF. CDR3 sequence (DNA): TGCAGCGTTGTGGACAGGGTAACTGAAGCTTTCTTT.

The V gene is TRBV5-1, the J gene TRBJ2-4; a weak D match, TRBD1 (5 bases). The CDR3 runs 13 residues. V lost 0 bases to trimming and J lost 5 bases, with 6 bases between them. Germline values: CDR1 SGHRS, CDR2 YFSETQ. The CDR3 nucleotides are TGCGCCAGCAGCTTGGGACAGCAAAACATTCAGTACTTC. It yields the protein CASSLGQQNIQYF.